Presented here are 6 T cell receptor beta chains from one specimen sequenced in a study of blood T cell repertoires in COVID-19. The table came from immunoSEQ multiplex PCR; TCRdb's copy has only in-frame clones and leaves some out. This sample has just over 300,000 clones, with about 89% found just once. The sequenced sample consisted of PBMCs or T cells enriched from blood (not recorded which). Receptors originate from a middle-aged woman who had recovered from COVID-19.

The V call is TRBV28, the J call TRBJ1-2; 9 nucleotides line up with TRBD1. V dropped 2 bases and J dropped 5; count of bases not matched to a gene: 3. The CDR3 is made up of 14 amino acids. The germline CDR1 and CDR2 sequences are MDHEN and SYDVKM. CDR3 amino acids: CASSLPGQGYGYTF. CDR3 nucleotide sequence: TGTGCCAGCAGTTTACCCGGACAGGGGTATGGCTACACCTTC.

The chain combines TRBV5-6 with TRBJ1-1; 9 nucleotides line up with TRBD1. There are 19 residues in the CDR3. V dropped 0 bases and J dropped 4; count of bases not matched to a gene: 16. Germline CDR1 and CDR2: SGHDT and YYEEEE. The CDR3 bases are TGTGCCAGCAGCTTGGCTACACTATTGGGACAGGGAAGTGCCACTGAAGCTTTCTTT. Amino acids: CASSLATLLGQGSATEAFF.

The rearrangement uses TRBV11-3 and TRBJ2-7, with D perhaps matching TRBD1 (5 bases). The germline V gene has CDR1 SGHNT and CDR2 YENEEA. The CDR3 loop spans 13 amino acids. V was cut by 5 bases and J by 0 bases, with 8 bases left in between. CDR3: CASSPGFSYEQYF. CDR3 DNA sequence: TGTGCCAGCAGCCCAGGGTTCTCCTACGAGCAGTACTTC.

The V and J genes are TRBV24-1 and TRBJ2-7, with 7 positions matching TRBD2. This CDR3 region has 15 residues. The J segment lost 0 bases and the V segment lost 2 bases, leaving 3 bases of the junction unmatched. In germline, CDR1 is KGHDR, CDR2 SFDVKD. CDR3 protein: CATSDSGGSSYEQYF. The CDR3 DNA reads TGTGCCACCAGTGATTCGGGGGGAAGCTCCTACGAGCAGTACTTC.

V usage is TRBV27 and J usage is TRBJ2-1; a possible D gene is TRBD2 (6 bases). Germline V gene lookup returns CDR1 MNHEY and CDR2 SMNVEV (reference sequence). This CDR3 region has 16 residues. Trimming left V 5 bases short and J 1 base short, with 15 bases between. The CDR3 DNA reads as TGTGCCAGCAGTACATATGGGGGAGGATCCTACAATGAGCAGTTCTTC. This sequence encodes CASSTYGGGSYNEQFF.

The chain recombines TRBV11-2 with TRBJ2-5; 10 bases line up with TRBD2. Trimming took 2 bases from V and 1 from J; bases not matched to a gene: 4. Germline CDR1 SGHAT, CDR2 FQNNGV. This CDR3 has 16 residues. As DNA, the CDR3 is TGTGCCAGCAGCTTACTAGCGGGGGAGATCCAAGAGACCCAGTACTTC. Protein sequence: CASSLLAGEIQETQYF.